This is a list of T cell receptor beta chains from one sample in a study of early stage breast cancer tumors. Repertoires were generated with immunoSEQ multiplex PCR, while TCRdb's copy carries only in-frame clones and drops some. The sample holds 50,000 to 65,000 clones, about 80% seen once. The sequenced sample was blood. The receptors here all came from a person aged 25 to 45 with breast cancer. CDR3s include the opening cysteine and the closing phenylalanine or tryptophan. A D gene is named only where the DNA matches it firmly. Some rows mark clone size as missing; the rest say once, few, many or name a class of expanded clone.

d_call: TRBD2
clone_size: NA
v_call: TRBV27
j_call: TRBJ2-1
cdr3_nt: TGTGCCAGCAGTTTATTATCCGGACTAGCGGGAGAGGATGAGCAGTTCTTC
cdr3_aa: CASSLLSGLAGEDEQFF

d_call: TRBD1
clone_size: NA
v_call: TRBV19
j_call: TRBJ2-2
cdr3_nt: TGTGCCAGTAGTATGGGGTCGACAGGGGGCACCGGGGAGCTGTTTTTT
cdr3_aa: CASSMGSTGGTGELFF

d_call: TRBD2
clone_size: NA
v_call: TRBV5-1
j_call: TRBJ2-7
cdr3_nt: TGCGCCAGCAGCTTGACACTAGCGGGAAACGAGCAGTACTTC
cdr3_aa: CASSLTLAGNEQYF

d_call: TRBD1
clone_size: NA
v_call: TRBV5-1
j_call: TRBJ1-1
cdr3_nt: TGCGCCAGCAGCATGGGGACAGGGGGGAAAAGGACTGAAGCTTTCTTT
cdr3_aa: CASSMGTGGKRTEAFF

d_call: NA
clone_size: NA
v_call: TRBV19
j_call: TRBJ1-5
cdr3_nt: TGTGCCAGTAGTAAAGAGGGGGACGGTTATAGCAATCAGCCCCAGCATTTT
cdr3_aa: CASSKEGDGYSNQPQHF

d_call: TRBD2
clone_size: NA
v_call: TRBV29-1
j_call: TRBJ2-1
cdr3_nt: TGCAGCGTCCACTCGACTAGCGGGAGTTACAATGAGCAGTTCTTC
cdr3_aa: CSVHSTSGSYNEQFF

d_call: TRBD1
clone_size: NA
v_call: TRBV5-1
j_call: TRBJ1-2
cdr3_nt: TGCGCCAGCAGAGGACAGGGGGCGAGCTATGGCTACACCTTC
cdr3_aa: CASRGQGASYGYTF

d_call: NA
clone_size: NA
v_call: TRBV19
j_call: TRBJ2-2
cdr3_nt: TGTGCCAGTAGCGCCTCGGGCGGCACCGGGGAGCTGTTTTTT
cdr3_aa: CASSASGGTGELFF

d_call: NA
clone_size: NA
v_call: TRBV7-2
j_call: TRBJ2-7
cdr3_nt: TGTGCCAGCAGCTTAGGCGCTAATTACGAGCAGTACTTC
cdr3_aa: CASSLGANYEQYF

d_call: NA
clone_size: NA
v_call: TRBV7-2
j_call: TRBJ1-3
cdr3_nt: TGTGCCAGCAGCTTAGAGGCAGGGCGGCCGGACACCATATATTTT
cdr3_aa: CASSLEAGRPDTIYF

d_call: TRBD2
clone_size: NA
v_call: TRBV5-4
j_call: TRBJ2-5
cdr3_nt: TGTGCCAGCAGCTTGATAGGACTAGCTAGGGAGACCCAGTACTTC
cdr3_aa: CASSLIGLARETQYF

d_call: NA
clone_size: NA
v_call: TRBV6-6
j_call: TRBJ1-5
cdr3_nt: TGTGCCAGCAGTCTTGACAGGCTTAATCAGCCCCAGCATTTT
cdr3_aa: CASSLDRLNQPQHF

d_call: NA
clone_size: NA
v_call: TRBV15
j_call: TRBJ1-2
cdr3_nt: TGTGCCACCACTCAATTCAACACTGGCTACACCTTC
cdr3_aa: CATTQFNTGYTF

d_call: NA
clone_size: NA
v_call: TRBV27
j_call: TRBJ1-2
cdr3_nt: TGTGCCAGCAGCCGGGTGAGGGGCGGCTATGGCTACACCTTC
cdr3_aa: CASSRVRGGYGYTF

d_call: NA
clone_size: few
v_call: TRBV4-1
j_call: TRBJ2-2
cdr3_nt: TGCGCCAGCAGCCAAGTGTTAGTCGCGAACACCGGGGAGCTGTTTTTT
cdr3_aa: CASSQVLVANTGELFF

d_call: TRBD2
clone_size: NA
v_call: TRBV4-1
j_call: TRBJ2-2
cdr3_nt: TGCGCCAGCAGCCAAGTTCGGGGGGGGTCCGGGGAGCTGTTTTTT
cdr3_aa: CASSQVRGGSGELFF

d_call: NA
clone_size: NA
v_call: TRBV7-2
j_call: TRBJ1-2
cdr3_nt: TGTGCCAGCAGCCAAGAACAGGGAAGGAATGGCTACACCTTC
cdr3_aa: CASSQEQGRNGYTF

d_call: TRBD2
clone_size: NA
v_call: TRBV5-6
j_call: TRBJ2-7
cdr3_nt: TGTGCCAGCGGGAGGGGAGCCTACGAGCAGTACTTC
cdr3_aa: CASGRGAYEQYF

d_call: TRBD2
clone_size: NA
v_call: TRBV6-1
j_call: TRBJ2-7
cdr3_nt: TGTGCCAGCACCCCCGCGACTAGCGGGAGTCACGAGCAGTACTTC
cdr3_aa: CASTPATSGSHEQYF

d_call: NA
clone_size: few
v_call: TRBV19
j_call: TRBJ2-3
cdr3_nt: TGTGCCAGTAGTATCCGGACTTTTGCAGATACGCAGTATTTT
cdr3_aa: CASSIRTFADTQYF

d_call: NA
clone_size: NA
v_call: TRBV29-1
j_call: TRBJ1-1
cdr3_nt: TGCAGCGTTGCCATGAACACTGAAGCTTTCTTT
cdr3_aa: CSVAMNTEAFF

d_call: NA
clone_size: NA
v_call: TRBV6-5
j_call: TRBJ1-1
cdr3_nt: TGTGCCAGCAGTTATGGGGCCGGGGGCACTGAAGCTTTCTTT
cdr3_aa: CASSYGAGGTEAFF

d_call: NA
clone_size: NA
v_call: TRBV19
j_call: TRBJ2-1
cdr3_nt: TGTGCCAGTAGTGAGGGCCCGAGTGAGCAGTTCTTC
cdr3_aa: CASSEGPSEQFF

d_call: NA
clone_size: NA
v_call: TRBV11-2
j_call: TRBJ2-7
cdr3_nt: TGTGCCAGCAGCCAAAATTTTATGGCACCCTATCACCCCTCCTACGAGCAGTACTTC
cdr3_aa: CASSQNFMAPYHPSYEQYF

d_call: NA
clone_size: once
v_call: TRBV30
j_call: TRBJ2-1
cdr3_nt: TGTGCCTGGCAAACCGGCAGGGTGATCGTAAACAATGAGCAGTTCTTC
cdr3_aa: CAWQTGRVIVNNEQFF

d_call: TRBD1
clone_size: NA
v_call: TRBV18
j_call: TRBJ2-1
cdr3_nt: TGTGCCAGCTCGACGACAGGGGGCGCCGACAATGAGCAGTTCTTC
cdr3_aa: CASSTTGGADNEQFF

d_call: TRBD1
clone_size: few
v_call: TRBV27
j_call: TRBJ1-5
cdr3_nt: TGTGCCAGCAGTTTATCGGGACAGGGGAGCAATCAGCCCCAGCATTTT
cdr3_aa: CASSLSGQGSNQPQHF

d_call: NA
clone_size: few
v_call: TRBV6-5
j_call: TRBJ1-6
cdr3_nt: TGTGCCAGCACCTCCCCAAAAGGCGGGTACTCACCCCTCCACTTT
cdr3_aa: CASTSPKGGYSPLHF

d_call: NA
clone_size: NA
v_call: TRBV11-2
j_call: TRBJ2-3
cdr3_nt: TGTGCCAGCAGCTTAGGGACTAAGAGAAATACGCAGTATTTT
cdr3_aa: CASSLGTKRNTQYF

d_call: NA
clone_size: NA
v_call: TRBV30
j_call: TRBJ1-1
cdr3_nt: TGTGCCTGGAGTGTACAGCCGGGGGTAACTGAAGCTTTCTTT
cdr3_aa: CAWSVQPGVTEAFF

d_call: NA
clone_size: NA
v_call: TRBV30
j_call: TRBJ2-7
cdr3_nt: TGTGCCTATGGACAGGCGGGGACCTACGAGCAGTACTTC
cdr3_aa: CAYGQAGTYEQYF

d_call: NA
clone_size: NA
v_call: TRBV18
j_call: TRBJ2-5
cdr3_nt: TGTGCCAGCTCACCGACCGCGGGGGAGACCCAGTACTTC
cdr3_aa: CASSPTAGETQYF

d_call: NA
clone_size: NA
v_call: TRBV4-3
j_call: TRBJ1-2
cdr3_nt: TGCGCCAGCAGCCAACGCATCGCCTATGGCTACACCTTC
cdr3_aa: CASSQRIAYGYTF

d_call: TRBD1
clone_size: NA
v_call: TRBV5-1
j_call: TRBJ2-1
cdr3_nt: TGCGCCAGCAGTTCCTCTGGGACAGGTTGGGAGTTTGGGGTCAGTGAGCAGTTCTTC
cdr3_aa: CASSSSGTGWEFGVSEQFF

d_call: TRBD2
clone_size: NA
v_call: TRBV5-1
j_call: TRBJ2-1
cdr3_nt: TGCGCCAGCAGCCCCGGGACTAGCAATGAGCAGTTCTTC
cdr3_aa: CASSPGTSNEQFF

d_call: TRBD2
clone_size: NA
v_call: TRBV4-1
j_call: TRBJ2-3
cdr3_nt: TGCGCCAGCAGCCGGGGACTAGCGGCTAGCACAGATACGCAGTATTTT
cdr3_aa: CASSRGLAASTDTQYF

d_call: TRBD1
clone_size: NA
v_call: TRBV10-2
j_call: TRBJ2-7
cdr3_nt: TGCGCCAGCAGTGACTACAGGGGCTACGAGCAGTACTTC
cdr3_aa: CASSDYRGYEQYF

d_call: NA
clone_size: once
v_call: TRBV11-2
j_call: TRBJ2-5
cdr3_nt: TGTGCCAGCAGCTTAGCCTATAGGGTGGAGACCCAGTACTTC
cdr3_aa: CASSLAYRVETQYF

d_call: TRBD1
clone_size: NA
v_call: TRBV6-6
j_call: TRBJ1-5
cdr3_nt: TGTGCCAGCAGTTACTCGATCACAGGGGGTCAGCCCCAGCATTTT
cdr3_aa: CASSYSITGGQPQHF

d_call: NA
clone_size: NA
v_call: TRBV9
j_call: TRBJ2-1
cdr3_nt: TGTGCCAGCAGCGGAGGGGACTTCCGCTCCTACAATGAGCAGTTCTTC
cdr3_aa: CASSGGDFRSYNEQFF